The 27 T cell receptor beta chains below all came from one sample that was sequenced in a study of blood T cells in healthy people across ages (dated by TCRdb to the mid-2010s). The method was 5' RACE. The second PCR ran for roughly 7 to 11 cycles and used a J-beta primer mix along with a sample-barcoded 5' primer. TCRdb itself trimmed the public reads at Q25 with fastp, ran MiXCR and retained productive beta chains. CDR3 protein duplicates are merged, each entry listing the most common genes and DNA. The sample table shows around 2 million distinct CDR3 sequences, and around 40% are seen once. 20% to 25% of the sample comes from the top ten. The sample comprised blood. These receptors all come from a human donor in good health.

This clonotype has only a few counts. The chain carries TRBV6-5 and TRBJ1-4; D is perhaps TRBD1 (5 bases). CDR1 is MNHEY, CDR2 SVGAGI, per germline. Trimming left V 0 bases short and J 7 bases short, with 15 bases between. The CDR3 contains 16 residues. The CDR3 spells CASSYSYQGAGEKLFF. The CDR3 DNA reads TGTGCCAGCAGTTACTCGTACCAAGGGGCCGGTGAAAAACTGTTTTTT.

This clonotype has just a few counts. This chain uses TRBV20-1 with TRBJ2-1; 10 bases are a match to TRBD2. Germline lookup yields CDR1 DFQATT and CDR2 SNEGSKA (reference sequence). J was trimmed by 2 bases and V by 6 bases; bases with no gene match: 10. The CDR3 is 16 amino acids. The CDR3: CSAPQPGLAAYNEQFF. CDR3 DNA sequence: TGCAGTGCCCCCCAACCAGGACTAGCGGCCTACAATGAGCAGTTCTTC.

A remark on this clonotype: One junction end does not reproduce the germline sequence, and a read error may be involved. The chain recombines TRBV12-3 or TRBV12-4 with TRBJ1-3; D gene ambiguous. The length of the CDR3 is 13 residues. As DNA, the CDR3 is TGTGCCGGCAGTTTTCGGCAGGGAAACACCATATATTTT. Protein: CAGSFRQGNTIYF.

The chain uses TRBV9 and TRBJ1-1; D gene uncertain. Germline values: CDR1 SGDLS, CDR2 YYNGEE. The CDR3 is 15 residues long. V dropped 0 bases and J dropped 1 base, with 10 bases sitting between them. The CDR3 reads CASSVEPGPNTEAFF. CDR3 sequence (DNA): TGTGCCAGCAGCGTAGAACCAGGTCCGAACACTGAAGCTTTCTTT.

This rearrangement joins TRBV6-5 to TRBJ1-1; weak D call: TRBD1 (5 bases). V gave up 0 bases and J gave up 6 bases, with 11 bases separating them. Germline V CDR1 and CDR2: MNHEY, SVGAGI. This CDR3 has 14 residues. CDR3 protein: CASSYSAGDPEAFF. The CDR3 bases are TGTGCCAGCAGTTACTCGGCGGGGGACCCTGAAGCTTTCTTT.

The chain recombines TRBV7-2 with TRBJ2-5; 12 positions agree with TRBD2. Germline assignment: CDR1 SGHTA and CDR2 FQGNSA. The CDR3 totals 15 residues. After removal of 8 bases from V and 4 bases from J, the junction contained 8 bases not matched to a gene. The chain's CDR3 is CASSRASGGVETQYF. Written as DNA, the CDR3 is TGTGCCAGCTCCCGGGCTAGCGGGGGGGTAGAGACCCAGTACTTC.

This clonotype was counted a few times. V usage is TRBV29-1 and J usage is TRBJ1-2; tentative D call: TRBD1 (5 bases). Trimming removed 6 bases at V and 4 bases at J, with 18 bases between. The CDR3 covers 14 residues. Germline loops: CDR1 SQVTM, CDR2 ANQGSEA. The CDR3 here is CSVGPLTDGYGYTF. Here the CDR3 DNA reads TGCAGCGTGGGGCCTCTGACCGACGGCTATGGCTACACCTTC.

There are a few counts of this clonotype. A junction boundary mismatches the germline segment, possibly from a read error. The J gene is TRBJ2-3, the V gene TRBV28; D ambiguous. Germline CDR1 and CDR2: MDHEN and SYDVKM. The CDR3 spans 14 residues. The DNA of the CDR3 is TGTGCCAGCAGTTCCAGCAGGAGCAGAGATACGCAGTATTTT. The encoded protein is CASSSSRSRDTQYF.

The chain has TRBV20-1 and TRBJ1-2; D gene ambiguous. The germline V gene has CDR1 DFQATT and CDR2 SNEGSKA (reference sequence). Between the trimmed V and J ends, which lost 5 bases and 8 bases, there was a span of 12 bases. The CDR3 has 11 amino acids. The CDR3 protein is CSAYRTLGYTF. For the CDR3, the DNA is TGCAGTGCTTACCGGACGCTCGGCTACACCTTC.

About this clonotype: This likely comes from a read error, as the CDR3 has no conserved phenylalanine or tryptophan at its end. CDR3 loop: CAINGAETTYEQYC. CDR3 sequence (DNA): TGTGCCATCAATGGGGCGGAGACAACCTACGAGCAGTACTGC. The chain is built from TRBV10-3 and TRBJ2-7; weak D call: TRBD1 (5 bases). CDR3 length: 14 residues. V lost 7 bases and J 2 bases, leaving 15 bases between the germline ends. Germline CDR1 reads ENHRY; CDR2 reads SYGVKD.

This clonotype has at least ten counts. The chain is built from TRBV6-6 and TRBJ1-5; 7 bases map to TRBD1. Trimming at V came to 6 bases and at J to 4 bases, leaving 3 bases not matched to a gene. Germline V gives CDR1 MNHNY, CDR2 SVGAGI (reference sequence). This CDR3 is built from 13 residues. This CDR3 is CASSKQGNQPQHF. The CDR3 region has the DNA TGTGCCAGCAGCAAACAGGGGAATCAGCCCCAGCATTTT.

The V gene is TRBV29-1, the J gene TRBJ2-1; TRBD2 matches 7 bases. The CDR3 runs 13 residues. V gave up 5 bases and J gave up 4 bases; unmatched junction bases: 5. Germline-derived CDR1 and CDR2 are SQVTM and ANQGSEA. The CDR3 loop is CSVLAGVYNEQFF. CDR3 DNA: TGCAGCGTTTTGGCGGGGGTTTACAATGAGCAGTTCTTC.

In DNA, the CDR3 is TGTGCCGGTTCATCCGGGACTAGTCGCTGGGACACAGATACGCAGTATTTT. Its protein product is CAGSSGTSRWDTDTQYF. The V gene is TRBV7-2, the J gene TRBJ2-3; 8 bases match TRBD2. Germline CDR1 is SGHTA and CDR2 is FQGNSA. With V trimmed by 11 bases and J by 2 bases, 18 bases remained unmatched. The CDR3 is 17 residues long.

Turning to this clonotype: Relative to the germline gene, one junction end is altered; a read error may explain this. The chain combines TRBV7-2 with TRBJ2-3; D is perhaps TRBD2 (6 bases). In germline, CDR1 is SGHTA, CDR2 FQGNSA. The CDR3 loop spans 16 amino acids. The CDR3 bases are TGTGCCGGCAGCTCCAGGGAGGAGGGAGGCACAGATACGCAGTATTTT. Its translation is CAGSSREEGGTDTQYF.

This clonotype was counted many times. This chain joins TRBV12-3 or TRBV12-4 and TRBJ2-5; TRBD1 matches at 11 bases. This CDR3 region has 13 residues. V was clipped by 6 bases and J by 5 bases; unmatched bases: 2. CDR3 sequence reads: CASSWTGGETQYF. The CDR3 bases are TGTGCCAGCAGCTGGACAGGGGGCGAGACCCAGTACTTC.

The V call is TRBV12-3 or TRBV12-4, the J call TRBJ2-2, with 7 bases that match TRBD2. J was trimmed by 6 bases and V by 7 bases; bases with no gene match: 2. CDR3 length: 12 amino acids. The CDR3 region is CASTAGAGELFF. The CDR3 DNA sequence: TGTGCCAGCACCGCGGGGGCCGGGGAGCTGTTTTTT.

The chain joins TRBV20-1 to TRBJ1-4; TRBD1 agrees at 8 bases. Germline loops: CDR1 DFQATT, CDR2 SNEGSKA (reference sequence). The CDR3 totals 15 residues. J lost 4 bases, V lost 3 bases, and 7 bases had no gene match. The CDR3 loop is CSARGGQAYNEKLFF. CDR3 nucleotide sequence: TGCAGTGCTAGGGGGGGACAGGCGTATAATGAAAAACTGTTTTTT.

The chain joins TRBV12-3 or TRBV12-4 to TRBJ1-5, with D uncertain. V was cut by 0 bases and J by 0 bases, with 9 bases left in between. CDR3 length equals 16 residues. The CDR3 here is CASSLALGYSNQPQHF. CDR3 nucleotide sequence: TGTGCCAGCAGTTTAGCGCTAGGCTATAGCAATCAGCCCCAGCATTTT.

V is TRBV4-1 and J is TRBJ2-1; D unclear. CDR1 is MGHRA and CDR2 is YSYEKL in the germline V gene. Deletions cut 6 bases from V and 4 bases from J, with 22 bases between. The CDR3 is made up of 17 amino acids. This CDR3 reads CASSSDERPLSYNEQFF. In nucleotides, the CDR3 is TGCGCCAGCAGTTCAGATGAACGACCGTTAAGTTACAATGAGCAGTTCTTC.

This CDR3 reads CASSLALASGGEIQYF. The CDR3 DNA reads as TGTGCCAGCAGCTTAGCCCTGGCTAGCGGGGGAGAGATCCAGTACTTC. The chain has TRBV13 and TRBJ2-7; 10 bases are shared with TRBD2. The CDR3 is 16 residues long. V shed 1 base, J shed 10 bases, and the junction held 13 bases outside the gene matches. Looked up from germline, CDR1 is PRHDT and CDR2 is FYEKMQ (reference sequence).

V gene TRBV20-1 combines with J gene TRBJ2-7; 7 bases fit TRBD1. V shed 0 bases and J 0 bases; nucleotides not matched to a gene: 2. The CDR3 has 14 amino acids. Per the germline V gene, CDR1 is DFQATT and CDR2 is SNEGSKA (reference sequence). The CDR3 is CSAREGTASYEQYF. The CDR3 DNA follows: TGCAGTGCTAGAGAAGGGACAGCCTCCTACGAGCAGTACTTC.

This clonotype has only a few counts. The V gene is TRBV6-2 or TRBV6-3, the J gene TRBJ1-5; D is uncertain. Per the germline V gene, CDR1 is MNHEY and CDR2 is SVGEGT. The V end was cut by 7 bases, the J end by 6 bases, with 25 bases between. This CDR3 is 17 amino acids long. CDR3 amino acids: CASTLTSHISGGQPQHF. The CDR3 DNA follows: TGTGCCAGCACCTTGACTTCACACATAAGTGGTGGTCAGCCCCAGCATTTT.

This clonotype occurred many times. The J gene is TRBJ2-1, the V gene TRBV20-1; D is possibly TRBD1 (5 bases). V was clipped by 0 bases and J by 10 bases, with 16 bases between them. CDR1 and CDR2 (germline): DFQATT, SNEGSKA (reference sequence). The CDR3 loop spans 14 amino acids. CDR3 amino acids: CSAREGAEYPEQFF. The CDR3 DNA follows: TGCAGTGCTAGAGAAGGGGCAGAATACCCCGAGCAGTTCTTC.

The J gene is TRBJ2-1, the V gene TRBV20-1; D possibly uses TRBD1 or TRBD2 (5 bases each). The germline V gene encodes CDR1 DFQATT and CDR2 SNEGSKA (reference sequence). With 1 base removed from V and 0 bases from J, the gap between germline ends came to 16 bases. There are 17 residues in the CDR3. Written as DNA, the CDR3 is TGCAGTGCTAGAGTGGGGACCGGGGAAAGCTCCTACAATGAGCAGTTCTTC. This encodes CSARVGTGESSYNEQFF.

This clonotype was seen only a few times. In nucleotides, the CDR3 is TGTGCCAGCAGCTTAGGGATGGACCTTAACTATGGCTACACCTTC. It is translated as CASSLGMDLNYGYTF. The chain couples TRBV7-9 to TRBJ1-2; unclear D gene. Trimming removed 1 base from V and 1 base from J, with 10 bases in between. The germline V gene encodes CDR1 SEHNR and CDR2 FQNEAQ (reference sequence). The CDR3 spans 15 residues.

The chain couples TRBV7-8 to TRBJ2-3, with D possibly being TRBD1 or TRBD2 (5 bases each). Germline V gene lookup returns CDR1 SGHVS and CDR2 FQNEAQ. The CDR3 is 15 amino acids. V dropped 1 base and J dropped 11 bases, with 19 bases sitting between them. The CDR3 here is CASSLVGAPLSGQYF. The CDR3, as DNA: TGTGCCAGCAGCTTAGTCGGGGCCCCTCTCTCTGGGCAGTATTTT.

This clonotype has a handful of counts. The CDR3 here is CASSQTPLTNEQFF. The CDR3 DNA reads TGCGCCAGCAGCCAGACTCCCCTTACGAATGAGCAGTTCTTC. V gene TRBV4-1 combines with J gene TRBJ2-1; D gene ambiguous. Trimming shortened V by 3 bases and J by 7 bases, and 13 bases separated the two germline ends. CDR3 length equals 14 residues. The germline CDR1 and CDR2 sequences are MGHRA and YSYEKL.